The 31 T cell receptor beta chains in this list originate from one sample, sequenced in a study of T cells expressing NK-cell markers (dated by TCRdb to 2018 to 2021). Library preparation employed 5' RACE. The listed sequencing device is Illumina HiSeq 2000. Based on TCRdb reprocessing of the reads, there is one entry per CDR3 protein sequence, and DNA is missing. This sample's clone table shows a few hundred thousand distinct CDR3 sequences. In total, the top ten clones hold around 5.3% of the sample. Material for sequencing was blood T cells: a sorted CD56 or NKG2C T cell subset, CD4+ or CD8+ T cells, or bulk PBMC T cells (not recorded which). The source of these receptors is a man between 18 and 69 years old in good health.

The chain has TRBV2 and TRBJ2-3; TCRdb's D call, TRBD1, is unchecked because there is no DNA. The CDR3 covers 15 residues. CDR1 and CDR2 (germline): SNHLY, FYNNEI. The CDR3 is CASSPTRQTTDTQYF.

CDR3 amino acids: CATSRDLTYTF. The rearrangement joins TRBV15 to TRBJ1-2. This CDR3 is 11 amino acids long. CDR1 is LNHNV and CDR2 is YYDKDF in the germline V gene (reference sequence). The entire variable domain, with the rest obtained from reference TRBV15 and TRBJ1-2, is as follows: DAMVIQNPRYQVTQFGKPVTLSCSQTLNHNVMYWYQQKSSQAPKLLFHYYDKDFNNEADTPDNFQSRRPNTSFCFLDIRSPGLGDTAMYLCATSRDLTYTFGSGTRLTVV.

The chain links TRBV5-6 to TRBJ1-3. Germline CDR1 reads SGHDT; CDR2 reads YYEEEE. The CDR3 is 17 amino acids. CDR3 residues: CASSLAPRWDYGNTIYF.

The rearrangement joins TRBV5-1 to TRBJ1-4. This CDR3 has 14 amino acids. The germline gives CDR1 SGHRS, CDR2 YFSETQ. CDR3 in amino acids: CASSSTSTNEKLFF.

The chain carries TRBV5-8 and TRBJ2-5; TCRdb proposes TRBD1, but this gene call is untestable without DNA. In germline, CDR1 is SGHTS, CDR2 YDEGEE. The CDR3 spans 15 residues. CDR3 residues: CASSSGQGASETQYF.

The gene calls are TRBV7-6 and TRBJ2-6. The length of the CDR3 is 18 residues. Germline V gene lookup returns CDR1 SGHVS and CDR2 FNYEAQ. CDR3 residues: CASSLRVEESSGANVLTF.

The chain couples TRBV5-1 to TRBJ2-7; TCRdb's D call of TRBD1 is untestable without DNA. The CDR3 is 15 residues long. Germline-derived CDR1 and CDR2 are SGHRS and YFSETQ. The CDR3 reads CASSPGFSSVNEQYF.

The chain's CDR3 is CASSYQRGANEQFF. This chain joins TRBV11-2 and TRBJ2-1; the D call from TCRdb, TRBD1, cannot be confirmed without DNA. Per germline, CDR1 SGHAT and CDR2 FQNNGV. This CDR3 comprises 14 residues. Combining the CDR3 with reference TRBV11-2 and TRBJ2-1 gives the whole variable domain EAGVAQSPRYKIIEKRQSVAFWCNPISGHATLYWYQQILGQGPKLLIQFQNNGVVDDSQLPKDRFSAERLKGVDSTLKIQPAKLEDSAVYLCASSYQRGANEQFFGPGTRLTVL.

CDR3 protein: CASSLGLVPGLAGELFF. This sequence joins TRBV12-3 or TRBV12-4 and TRBJ2-2; TCRdb selects TRBD2, and the lack of DNA leaves this call unchecked. CDR3 length: 17 residues.

This chain links TRBV7-6 with TRBJ2-7; TCRdb outputs TRBD1, but without DNA this stays unchecked. From germline, CDR1 is SGHVS and CDR2 FNYEAQ. CDR3 size: 14 residues. CDR3 loop: CASSPGIVGGEQYF.

The chain carries TRBV3-1 and TRBJ2-5; the D call of TRBD1 rests on TCRdb alone, since no DNA is present to check it. There are 15 residues in the CDR3. The germline gives CDR1 LGHDT, CDR2 YNNKEL (reference sequence). CDR3: CASSFAGAHGETQYF.

The chain carries TRBV7-9 and TRBJ1-2. Looked up from germline, CDR1 is SEHNR and CDR2 is FQNEAQ (reference sequence). There are 15 residues in the CDR3. The CDR3: CASSLTAGTIGGYTF.

The genes are TRBV7-2 and TRBJ1-2; TCRdb indicates TRBD1, and absent DNA this call remains unverified. The CDR3 is made up of 12 amino acids. Germline CDR1 SGHTA, CDR2 FQGNSA. CDR3 in amino acids: CASSMYLGDYTF.

The chain employs TRBV11-2 and TRBJ2-4; TCRdb outputs TRBD2, but without DNA this stays unchecked. Germline assignment: CDR1 SGHAT and CDR2 FQNNGV. The CDR3 totals 18 residues. CDR3 loop: CASSSASGGGGAKNIQYF.

The V and J genes are TRBV7-8 and TRBJ1-5; TCRdb proposes TRBD1, but this gene call is untestable without DNA. Germline V CDR1 and CDR2: SGHVS, FQNEAQ. CDR3 size: 15 residues. The chain's CDR3 is CASSLSGQRYQPQHF.

This sequence joins TRBV6-5 and TRBJ2-1; the D call of TRBD2 rests on TCRdb alone, since no DNA is present to check it. The CDR3 extends over 16 amino acids. Germline loops: CDR1 MNHEY, CDR2 SVGAGI. The CDR3 loop reads CASSLVPGLAGGLPFF.

The rearrangement links TRBV21-1 to TRBJ2-7; the D gene TCRdb calls, TRBD2, cannot be checked with no DNA. TRBV21-1 is a recognized pseudogene. The CDR3 covers 13 residues. The CDR3 region is CAIVRGRQSEQYF.

This rearrangement joins TRBV5-1 to TRBJ2-5; checking the TCRdb D call of TRBD1 is not possible without DNA. There are 16 residues in the CDR3. Germline CDR1 is SGHRS and CDR2 is YFSETQ. The CDR3: CASSPSGQGAGETQYF.

This sequence joins TRBV2 and TRBJ2-4; TCRdb designates TRBD1, a call that cannot be tested without DNA. The CDR3 loop spans 13 amino acids. Per germline, CDR1 SNHLY and CDR2 FYNNEI. The CDR3 protein is CASSGQGVDIQYF.

This chain joins TRBV7-8 and TRBJ1-5. This CDR3 spans 15 amino acids. Looked up from germline, CDR1 is SGHVS and CDR2 is FQNEAQ. CDR3 region: CASSLDGARNQPQHF.

The chain recombines TRBV3-1 with TRBJ2-3; TCRdb reports TRBD2, a call that lacks DNA to check it against. The CDR3 totals 14 residues. Germline values: CDR1 LGHDT, CDR2 YNNKEL (reference sequence). CDR3 in amino acids: CASSQGLVTDTQYF.

This chain connects TRBV12-3 or TRBV12-4 to TRBJ1-5; TCRdb calls TRBD1, which cannot be checked without DNA. CDR3 length: 12 amino acids. This chain's CDR3 is CASSQRQGFQHF.

The chain recombines TRBV2 with TRBJ1-1; TCRdb outputs TRBD1, but without DNA this stays unchecked. The CDR3 covers 11 residues. Germline V lookup: CDR1 SNHLY, CDR2 FYNNEI. CDR3 protein: CASRTGAEAFF.

The chain recombines TRBV6-5 with TRBJ2-3; TCRdb gives TRBD2 as the D gene, but with no DNA this cannot be confirmed. This CDR3 spans 16 amino acids. CDR1 is MNHEY and CDR2 is SVGAGI in the germline V gene. CDR3 sequence: CASSRGGLAGTDTQYF.

The chain couples TRBV18 to TRBJ2-2; absent DNA, TCRdb's TRBD1 call cannot be checked. CDR1 and CDR2 from the germline V gene are KGHSH and LQKENI. The CDR3 totals 16 residues. This CDR3 reads CASSTRTGAVTGELFF.

The chain joins TRBV5-1 to TRBJ2-3; TCRdb reports TRBD1, a call that lacks DNA to check it against. Germline CDR1 SGHRS, CDR2 YFSETQ. The CDR3 length is 15 residues. CDR3 sequence reads: CASSWRTGRTDTQYF.

The CDR3 region is CAISEGKTVETQYF. V and J are TRBV10-3 and TRBJ2-5. Germline CDR1 and CDR2: ENHRY and SYGVKD. The CDR3 consists of 14 residues.

This sequence joins TRBV4-2 and TRBJ2-7; TCRdb indicates TRBD1, and absent DNA this call remains unverified. The CDR3 totals 16 residues. Germline CDR1 LGHNA, CDR2 YNFKEQ. This CDR3 is CASSQEPGGSSYEQYF.

The CDR3 spells CASRRNRDPLSNQPQHF. The rearrangement uses TRBV6-1 and TRBJ1-5; without DNA, the TCRdb call of TRBD1 cannot be checked. Germline V gene lookup returns CDR1 MNHNS and CDR2 SASEGT. This CDR3 is built from 17 residues.

The chain's CDR3 is CASGMGRPTEAFF. The chain joins TRBV12-3 or TRBV12-4 to TRBJ1-1. This CDR3 is built from 13 residues.

This chain connects TRBV27 to TRBJ2-6; there is no DNA to check the TCRdb D call of TRBD1. The CDR3 runs to 18 residues. CDR1 and CDR2 from the germline V gene are MNHEY and SMNVEV (reference sequence). The CDR3 spells CASSLLGALPSGANVLTF. Full variable domain (outside the CDR3, taken from reference TRBV27 and TRBJ2-6): EAQVTQNPRYLITVTGKKLTVTCSQNMNHEYMSWYRQDPGLGLRQIYYSMNVEVTDKGDVPEGYKVSRKEKRNFPLILESPSPNQTSLYFCASSLLGALPSGANVLTFGAGSRLTVL.